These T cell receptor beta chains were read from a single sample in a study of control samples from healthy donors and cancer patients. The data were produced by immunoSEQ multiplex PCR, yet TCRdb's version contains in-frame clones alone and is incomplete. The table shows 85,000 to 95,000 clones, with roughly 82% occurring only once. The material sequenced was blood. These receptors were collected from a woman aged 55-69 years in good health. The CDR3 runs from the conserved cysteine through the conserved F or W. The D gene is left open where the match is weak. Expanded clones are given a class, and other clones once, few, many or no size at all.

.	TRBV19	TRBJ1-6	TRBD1	TGTGCCAGTAGGCGGGACAGTTCCCAGGCACCCCTCCACTTT	CASRRDSSQAPLHF
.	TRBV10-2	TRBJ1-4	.	TGCGCCAGCAGTGGGACGGGAGGGGAAAAACTGTTTTTT	CASSGTGGEKLFF
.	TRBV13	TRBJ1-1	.	TGTGCCAGCAGCTTATCACCCCAGAACGGGGAAGCTTTCTTT	CASSLSPQNGEAFF
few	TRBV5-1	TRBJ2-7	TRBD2	TGCGCCAGCAGCCCTGTCACTAGCGGGGAAGCCTACGAGCAGTACTTC	CASSPVTSGEAYEQYF
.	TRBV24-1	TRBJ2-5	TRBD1	TGTGCCACCAGTGATAACAGGGGGATCCGACAAGAGACCCAGTACTTC	CATSDNRGIRQETQYF
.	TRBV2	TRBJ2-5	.	TGTGCCAGCAGTGAGGGACCTCTGGGAGGGACCCAGTACTTC	CASSEGPLGGTQYF
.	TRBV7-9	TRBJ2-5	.	TGTGCCAGCAGCCCGCCTTACCAAGAGACCCAGTACTTC	CASSPPYQETQYF
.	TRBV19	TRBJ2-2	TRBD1	TGTGCCAGAAAAAGAGGACAGGGCTGCTCCACCGGGGAGCTGTTTTTT	CARKRGQGCSTGELFF
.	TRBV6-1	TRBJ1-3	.	TGTGCCAGCAGTGATGTCCACGGGGGAAACACCATATATTTT	CASSDVHGGNTIYF
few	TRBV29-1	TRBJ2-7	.	TGCAGCGTTGAGCAAGGGGGGTACGAGCAGTACTTC	CSVEQGGYEQYF
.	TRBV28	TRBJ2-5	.	TGTGCCAGCAGTTTACTAACGGCGGCCCAGTACTTC	CASSLLTAAQYF
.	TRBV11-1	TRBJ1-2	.	TGTGCCAGCAGCCTTCGACAGGACTATGGCTACACCTTC	CASSLRQDYGYTF
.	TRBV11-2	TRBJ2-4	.	TGTGCCAGCAGCTTAGCATTGGCCAAAAACATTCAGTACTTC	CASSLALAKNIQYF
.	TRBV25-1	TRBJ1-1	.	TGTGCCAGCAATCGTGTTGTATTTTTAGGGACTGAAGCTTTCTTT	CASNRVVFLGTEAFF
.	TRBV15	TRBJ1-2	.	TGTGCCACCAGCAGAGATAGTCCACAGGCGTTCGGCTACACCTTC	CATSRDSPQAFGYTF
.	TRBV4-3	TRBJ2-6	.	TGCGCCAGCAGCCAAGATACGGGAACTGGGGCCAACGTCCTGACTTTC	CASSQDTGTGANVLTF
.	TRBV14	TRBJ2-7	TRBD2	TGTGCCAGCAGCCCGGGCGGGACTATACCCTCCTACGAGCAGTACTTC	CASSPGGTIPSYEQYF
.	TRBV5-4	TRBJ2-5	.	TGTGCCAGCAGTTCCGAGGGGCGAGAGACCCAGTACTTC	CASSSEGRETQYF
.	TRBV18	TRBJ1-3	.	TGTGCCAGCTCACCACCGTCACAGTACTCTGGAAACACCATATATTTT	CASSPPSQYSGNTIYF
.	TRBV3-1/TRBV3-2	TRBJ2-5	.	TGTGCCAGCAGCCAAGAGATGGGGTGGGAGACCCAGTACTTC	CASSQEMGWETQYF
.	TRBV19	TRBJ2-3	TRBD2	TGTGCCAGTAGTATAGATCCCGGGGGGTCCACAGATACGCAGTATTTT	CASSIDPGGSTDTQYF
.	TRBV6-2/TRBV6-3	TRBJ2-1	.	TGTGCCAGCAGTTACCAGGGGGGGTTCAATGAGCAGTTCTTC	CASSYQGGFNEQFF
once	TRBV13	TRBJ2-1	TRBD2	TGTGCCAGCAGCCCCCTCGGGGGGAAAAACAATGAGCAGTTCTTC	CASSPLGGKNNEQFF
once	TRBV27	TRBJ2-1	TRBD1	TGTGCCAGCACCCCCCCGACAGGGGCTCGTCATTTCTTC	CASTPPTGARHFF
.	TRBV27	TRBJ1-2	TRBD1	TGTGCCAGCAGAACCGGGACAGGATATTATGGCTACACCTTC	CASRTGTGYYGYTF
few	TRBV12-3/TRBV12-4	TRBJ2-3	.	TGTGCCAGCAGTTTAGGGGTCACAGATACGCAGTATTTT	CASSLGVTDTQYF
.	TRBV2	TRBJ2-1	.	TGTGCCAGCAGGGAAGACAGGAGCTCCTACAATGAGCAGTTCTTC	CASREDRSSYNEQFF
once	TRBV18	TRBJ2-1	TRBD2	TGTGCCAGCTCACAAGGACTAGCGGGGGACAATGAGCAGTTCTTC	CASSQGLAGDNEQFF
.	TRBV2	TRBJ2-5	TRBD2	TGTGCCAGCAGTGTCGGTAGCGGGAGGGCCGGAGGGGCCCAGTACTTC	CASSVGSGRAGGAQYF
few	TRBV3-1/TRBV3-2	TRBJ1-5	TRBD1	TGTGCCAGCAGCCAAGGGGGACAGGTCCGGTCTCAGCCCCAGCATTTT	CASSQGGQVRSQPQHF
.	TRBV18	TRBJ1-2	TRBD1	TGTGCCAGCTCAGTCCAGGACAGGGACTATGGCTACACCTTC	CASSVQDRDYGYTF
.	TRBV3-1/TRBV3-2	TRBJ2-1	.	TGTGCCAGCAGCCAAGGCCACAACTACAATGAGCAGTTCTTC	CASSQGHNYNEQFF
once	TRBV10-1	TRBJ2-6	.	TGCGCCTACAAGGGCCCTGGCGGACAGAGGTCTGGGGCCAACGTCCTGACTTTC	CAYKGPGGQRSGANVLTF
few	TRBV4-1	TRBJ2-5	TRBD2	TGCGCCAGCAGCCACCCAGCGGGGGAGACCCAGTACTTC	CASSHPAGETQYF
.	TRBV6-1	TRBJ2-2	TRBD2	TGTGCCAGCAGTGAAGCTCGCGGGAGGATAAGGGAGCTGTTTTTT	CASSEARGRIRELFF
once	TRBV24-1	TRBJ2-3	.	TGTGCCACCCGCGGGACAGCTAGCACAGATACGCAGTATTTT	CATRGTASTDTQYF
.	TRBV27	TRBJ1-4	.	TGTGCCAGCAGTTCTGATGGGCCCCGGTGGGGTGAAAAACTGTTTTTT	CASSSDGPRWGEKLFF
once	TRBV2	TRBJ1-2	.	TGTGCCAGCGGGAGGGTCAACTATGGCTACACCTTC	CASGRVNYGYTF
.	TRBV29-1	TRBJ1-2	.	TGCAGCGTTGAGGGCACGTATGGCTACACCTTC	CSVEGTYGYTF
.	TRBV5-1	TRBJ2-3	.	TGCGCCAGCAGCTTGCGGTCAGGGAGCACCACAGATACGCAGTATTTT	CASSLRSGSTTDTQYF
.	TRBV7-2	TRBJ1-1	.	TGTGCCAGCAGCTTCCAAAGAAACATGAACACTGAAGCTTTCTTT	CASSFQRNMNTEAFF
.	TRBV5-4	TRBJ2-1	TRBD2	TGTGCCAGCAGCCTCGGGACTAGCGGGGGCCCATCCTACAATGAGCAGTTCTTC	CASSLGTSGGPSYNEQFF
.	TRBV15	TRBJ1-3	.	TGTGCCACCAGCATCTCAGGAGGGGGAAGCGCCGGAAACACCATATATTTT	CATSISGGGSAGNTIYF
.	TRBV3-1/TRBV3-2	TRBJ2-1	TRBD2	TGTGCCAGCAGCCAGGGAGTAAGCGGGAGCACCGATGAGCAGTTCTTC	CASSQGVSGSTDEQFF
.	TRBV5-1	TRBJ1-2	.	TGCGCCAGCAGCTTGGGGGACCCCAAGTATGGCTACACCTTC	CASSLGDPKYGYTF